This T cell receptor (beta chain) appears in the sequencing data of a study of shared clonotypes between healthy human individuals. General study points: At large depth, rarefaction still showed sorted-subset sequencing to be incomplete.

This clone appeared once. Antigen specificity is unknown. Trimming took 0 bases from V and 7 from J, leaving 17 bases between them. The CDR3 length is 15 residues. Germline-derived CDR1 and CDR2 are SGHTS and YDEGEE. Methods used by the authors: Junction-only sequences without quality scores were provided by ImmunoSEQ, so filtering was different. Libraries were prepared by immunoSEQ multiplex PCR; TCRdb keeps only in-frame clonotypes and omits some of them. That table supplies the V and J calls and clone size; D and trimming were determined from the DNA. The sample contains about 1.5 million clones, approximately 98% of which appear only once.

Material: naive CD4+ T cells sorted from blood. Subset of the sample: CD45RA+ positively selected. The chain joins TRBV5-8 to TRBJ2-7; D is possibly TRBD1 (6 bases). The sequence came from a man younger than 40 in good health. DNA of the CDR3: TGTGCCAGCAGCTTGGGGACAGTTCCTGTGGGGGAGCAGTACTTC. Encoded protein: CASSLGTVPVGEQYF.